The next 29 T cell receptor beta chains were all read from a single sample in a study of T cell responses to AZD1222 COVID-19 vaccine. TCRdb keeps only in-frame clones here, not all; method: immunoSEQ multiplex PCR. The data hold more than 110,000 clones, with roughly 91% observed a single time. This specimen was peripheral blood, taken on day 0 of AZD1222 vaccination. The receptors stem from an adult in good health.

This rearrangement joins TRBV7-9 to TRBJ1-5, with a tentative D call TRBD1 (5 bases). V lost 5 bases, J lost 3 bases, and 20 bases lay in between. The germline CDR1 and CDR2 sequences are SEHNR and FQNEAQ (reference sequence). The CDR3 has 17 residues. Written as DNA, the CDR3 is TGTGCCAGCAGCGCAACGCCAATAGGGACGTACAATCAGCCCCAGCATTTT. Its protein is CASSATPIGTYNQPQHF. Based on the CDR3 plus reference TRBV7-9 and TRBJ1-5, the full variable domain is DTGVSQNPRHKITKRGQNVTFRCDPISEHNRLYWYRQTLGQGPEFLTYFQNEAQLEKSRLLSDRFSAERPKGSFSTLEIQRTEQGDSAMYLCASSATPIGTYNQPQHFGDGTRLSIL.

With respect to this clone: Within the sample, other DNA sequences also encode this same CDR3. The rearrangement links TRBV7-3 to TRBJ1-1, with D uncertain. Germline CDR1 SGHTA, CDR2 FQGTGA. The ends were cut back, 2 bases at V and 2 bases at J, with 6 bases in the middle. The CDR3 runs to 13 residues. The CDR3 bases are TGTGCCAGCAGCTTAGATGAAAACACTGAAGCTTTCTTT. Translated, it gives CASSLDENTEAFF.

The rearrangement links TRBV2 to TRBJ1-1; D is uncertain. The CDR3 length is 11 residues. V shed 8 bases and J shed 10 bases, with 14 bases lying between them. The germline CDR1 and CDR2 sequences are SNHLY and FYNNEI. The DNA for the CDR3 is TGTGCCAGCGAGCTAGAGACATCAGCTTTCTTT. Translated: CASELETSAFF. The full variable domain, rest sourced from reference TRBV2 and TRBJ1-1, is EPEVTQTPSHQVTQMGQEVILRCVPISNHLYFYWYRQILGQKVEFLVSFYNNEISEKSEIFDDQFSVERPDGSNFTLKIRSTKLEDSAMYFCASELETSAFFGQGTRLTVV.

The chain is built from TRBV12-3 or TRBV12-4 and TRBJ2-7, with D possibly TRBD2 on 6 matching bases. The V and J ends lost 4 bases and 6 bases respectively, with 13 bases between them. This CDR3 is built from 13 residues. The DNA for the CDR3 is TGTGCCAGCAGTTCTTCAGGGAGGTCCGAGCAGTACTTC. Translation: CASSSSGRSEQYF.

The rearrangement joins TRBV27 to TRBJ1-6, with TRBD1 matching over 9 bases. The CDR3 is made up of 14 amino acids. Germline V gene lookup returns CDR1 MNHEY and CDR2 SMNVEV (reference sequence). The J segment lost 10 bases and the V segment lost 4 bases, leaving 5 bases of the junction unmatched. For the CDR3, the DNA is TGTGCCAGCAGTTGGGACAGGGAGGACTCACCCCTCCACTTT. This codes for CASSWDREDSPLHF.

The V call is TRBV7-9, the J call TRBJ1-1; 7 nucleotides agree with TRBD1. The J segment lost 2 bases and the V segment lost 5 bases, leaving 5 bases of the junction unmatched. The CDR3 length is 14 residues. CDR1 SEHNR and CDR2 FQNEAQ come from the germline V gene (reference sequence). CDR3 loop: CASSPRDSNTEAFF. CDR3 sequence (DNA): TGTGCCAGCAGCCCCCGGGACAGCAACACTGAAGCTTTCTTT.

This clone was counted only a few times. The rearrangement uses TRBV7-8 and TRBJ1-2; TRBD1 matches at 9 bases. The ends lost 3 bases at V and 4 bases at J; junction bases unmatched: 9. The CDR3 sequence is 16 residues long. Germline CDR1 SGHVS, CDR2 FQNEAQ. The CDR3 sequence: CASSFGQGLMGYGYTF. In DNA, the CDR3 is TGTGCCAGCAGCTTCGGACAGGGGTTAATGGGCTATGGCTACACCTTC.

The chain has TRBV4-2 and TRBJ2-1; D possibly corresponds to TRBD2 (5 bases). Germline V gene data show CDR1 as LGHNA and CDR2 as YNFKEQ. CDR3 size: 16 residues. Deletions cut 0 bases from V and 9 bases from J, with 18 bases between. CDR3 in DNA: TGTGCCAGCAGCCAAGATTCCGGGATCTTAGAAGGTGAGCAGTTCTTC. Encoded protein: CASSQDSGILEGEQFF.

This clone was counted between two and nine times. V usage is TRBV11-2 and J usage is TRBJ2-2; no firm D call. V lost 1 base and J 6 bases, leaving 3 bases between the germline ends. Germline-derived CDR1 and CDR2 are SGHAT and FQNNGV. CDR3 length: 12 residues. The CDR3 nucleotides read TGTGCCAGCAGCTTAGCCCCCGGGGAGCTGTTTTTT. Translation gives CASSLAPGELFF.

The V gene is TRBV4-2, the J gene TRBJ2-5; D is unclear. Per germline, CDR1 LGHNA and CDR2 YNFKEQ. Trimming took off 1 base at V and 1 base at J, with 7 bases between the two ends. This CDR3 comprises 14 residues. The CDR3 region has the DNA TGTGCCAGCAGCCAAGTCGACACCCAAGAGACCCAGTACTTC. Encoded protein: CASSQVDTQETQYF.

The chain combines TRBV28 with TRBJ2-3, with a tentative D call TRBD1 (6 bases). Per the germline V gene, CDR1 is MDHEN and CDR2 is SYDVKM. The CDR3 totals 13 residues. The ends were cut back, 5 bases at V and 8 bases at J, with 14 bases in the middle. The CDR3 spells CASSVMGASTQYF. Here the CDR3 DNA reads TGTGCCAGCAGTGTAATGGGGGCCTCTACGCAGTATTTT.

The chain couples TRBV12-3 or TRBV12-4 to TRBJ1-1; no clear D. This CDR3 comprises 13 residues. Trimming pared 3 bases from V and 3 bases from J, leaving 8 bases between. CDR3: CASSFDLDTEAFF. DNA for the CDR3: TGTGCCAGCAGTTTTGACCTGGACACTGAAGCTTTCTTT.

This chain uses TRBV9 with TRBJ2-2; D is unclear. Germline V CDR1 and CDR2: SGDLS, YYNGEE. This CDR3 spans 13 amino acids. V dropped 2 bases and J dropped 5 bases, with 7 bases sitting between them. The CDR3 bases are TGTGCCAGCAGCGTGGATGAGACCGGGGAGCTGTTTTTT. This encodes CASSVDETGELFF.

The rearrangement links TRBV7-8 to TRBJ2-2; maybe TRBD1 (6 bases). CDR1 is SGHVS and CDR2 is FQNEAQ in the germline V gene. The CDR3 has 15 residues. Trimming stripped 1 base from V and 1 base from J, with 7 bases between. CDR3 in amino acids: CASSLGGQNTGELFF. The CDR3 DNA reads TGTGCCAGCAGCTTAGGGGGACAGAACACCGGGGAGCTGTTTTTT.

This chain connects TRBV2 to TRBJ1-2; a possible D gene is TRBD1 (6 bases). The CDR3 extends over 13 amino acids. Germline V gene sequence: CDR1 SNHLY, CDR2 FYNNEI. V lost 7 bases, J lost 2 bases, and 11 bases lay in between. CDR3 coding DNA: TGTGCCAGCATTTACGACAGGAACTATGGCTACACCTTC. It codes for CASIYDRNYGYTF.

The count of this clone is one. The chain combines TRBV5-4 with TRBJ1-6, with TRBD1 identical over 9 bases. The CDR3 length is 15 residues. The junction had 5 bases not matched to a gene; V was cut back by 4 bases and J by 6 bases. CDR1 is SGHNT and CDR2 is YYREEE in the germline V gene (reference sequence). CDR3 nucleotide sequence: TGTGCCAGCAGCCTCGGACAGGGGACTAATTCACCCCTCCACTTT. As protein: CASSLGQGTNSPLHF.

The DNA for the CDR3 is TGTGCCAGCAGCTCCAGGCGGGGGGGCGTCGCTGAAGCTTTCTTT. Its translation: CASSSRRGGVAEAFF. V and J are TRBV11-3 and TRBJ1-1; a possible D gene is TRBD1 (6 bases). This CDR3 has 15 amino acids. V lost 4 bases and J 6 bases, leaving 18 bases between the germline ends. The germline gives CDR1 SGHNT, CDR2 YENEEA.

CDR3 bases: TGTGCCAGCAGCTTTTGGGGGCGGAACACTGAAGCTTTCTTT. It specifies CASSFWGRNTEAFF. The J gene is TRBJ1-1, the V gene TRBV7-8, with a weak D call TRBD1 (6 bases). Germline V CDR1 and CDR2: SGHVS, FQNEAQ. This CDR3 contains 14 residues. The V end lost 3 bases, the J end lost 1 base, and 9 bases lay between the germline ends.

The CDR3 region is CASREGASTEAFF. The DNA for the CDR3 is TGCGCCAGCAGGGAGGGGGCGAGCACTGAAGCTTTCTTT. The chain has TRBV5-1 and TRBJ1-1; 7 bases fit TRBD1. From germline, CDR1 is SGHRS and CDR2 YFSETQ. The CDR3 sequence is 13 residues long. V shed 5 bases, J shed 4 bases, and the junction held 5 bases outside the gene matches.

The chain links TRBV12-3 or TRBV12-4 to TRBJ1-2; tentatively, D is TRBD1 (5 bases). CDR3 length equals 13 residues. The V end lost 3 bases, the J end lost 4 bases, and 9 bases lay between the germline ends. The CDR3 bases are TGTGCCAGCAGTTTCCCCGGGACCTATGGCTACACCTTC. It encodes CASSFPGTYGYTF.

The CDR3 loop is CSVPLIGVVGYTF. CDR3 in DNA: TGCAGCGTCCCGTTGATAGGGGTTGTAGGCTACACCTTC. The rearrangement joins TRBV29-1 to TRBJ1-2; tentative D call: TRBD1 (5 bases). Germline lookup yields CDR1 SQVTM and CDR2 ANQGSEA. This CDR3 is built from 13 residues. The ends were cut back, 6 bases at V and 8 bases at J, with 19 bases in the middle.

The CDR3 loop reads CASSITGLLDPAGANVLTF. The CDR3 bases are TGTGCCAGTAGTATAACAGGGTTACTAGATCCCGCTGGGGCCAACGTCCTGACTTTC. The chain has TRBV19 and TRBJ2-6; D perhaps matches TRBD1 (6 bases). CDR1 is LNHDA and CDR2 is SQIVND in the germline V gene (reference sequence). The CDR3 loop spans 19 amino acids. V gave up 2 bases and J gave up 2 bases, with 19 bases separating them.

The chain links TRBV3-1 (or the pseudogene TRBV3-2) to TRBJ2-5, with D tentatively TRBD1 or TRBD2 (6 bases each). The germline V gene has CDR1 LGHDT and CDR2 YNNKEL (reference sequence). The CDR3 is made up of 19 amino acids. Trimming took 3 bases from V and 5 from J, leaving 28 bases between them. The CDR3 loop reads CASSQTLLGGRVISETQYF. The CDR3 bases are TGTGCCAGCAGCCAGACCCTATTGGGGGGCAGGGTGATATCGGAGACCCAGTACTTC.

This chain links TRBV10-3 with TRBJ2-1; 12 bases agree with TRBD2. V shed 5 bases, J shed 2 bases, and the junction held 10 bases outside the gene matches. CDR1 is ENHRY and CDR2 is SYGVKD in the germline V gene. This CDR3 spans 18 amino acids. CDR3 nucleotide sequence: TGTGCCATCAGTAGAACCGCGACTAGCGGGGGACCCTACAATGAGCAGTTCTTC. Amino acid sequence: CAISRTATSGGPYNEQFF.

The chain joins TRBV2 to TRBJ1-2; D is undetermined. The CDR3 runs to 15 residues. The germline V gene encodes CDR1 SNHLY and CDR2 FYNNEI. With 4 bases removed from V and 5 bases from J, the gap between germline ends came to 17 bases. This CDR3 is CASSGVSVILYGYTF. The DNA of the CDR3 is TGTGCCAGCAGTGGAGTATCGGTGATTTTATATGGCTACACCTTC.

The chain recombines TRBV12-5 with TRBJ2-1, with TRBD2 as a possible D gene (5 bases). Germline CDR1 LGHNT, CDR2 FRNRAP. CDR3 length equals 15 residues. Trimming shortened V by 1 base and J by 0 bases, and 7 bases separated the two germline ends. The CDR3 loop is CASGLGRASYNEQFF. CDR3 in DNA: TGTGCTAGTGGTTTGGGGCGGGCCTCCTACAATGAGCAGTTCTTC.

The chain has TRBV30 and TRBJ2-2; D remains ambiguous. The germline CDR1 and CDR2 sequences are GTSNPN and SVGIG (reference sequence). V lost 2 bases and J 3 bases, leaving 7 bases between the germline ends. CDR3 length: 13 residues. CDR3 nucleotide sequence: TGTGCCTGGAGTCGACCAGACACCGGGGAGCTGTTTTTT. Its translation: CAWSRPDTGELFF. The full variable domain, completed using reference TRBV30 and TRBJ2-2, is SQTIHQWPATLVQPVGSPLSLECTVEGTSNPNLYWYRQAAGRGLQLLFYSVGIGQISSEVPQNLSASRPQDRQFILSSKKLLLSDSGFYLCAWSRPDTGELFFGEGSRLTVL.

This chain links TRBV12-3 or TRBV12-4 with TRBJ2-5, with TRBD1 as a possible D gene (8 bases). V dropped 4 bases and J dropped 5 bases, with 11 bases sitting between them. This CDR3 has 13 amino acids. This CDR3 is CASSYRGGETQYF. In DNA form, the CDR3 reads TGTGCCAGCAGTTACAGGGGGGGGGAGACCCAGTACTTC.

The rearrangement joins TRBV7-2 to TRBJ1-1; TRBD1 agrees at 7 bases. CDR3 length equals 15 residues. Losses at the gene ends were 3 bases for V and 4 bases for J; bases not matched to a gene: 8. The V gene's germline CDR1 is SGHTA and CDR2 FQGNSA. Here the CDR3 DNA reads TGTGCCAGCAGCTTTATAGGGGGCGAGGTCACTGAAGCTTTCTTT. It yields the protein CASSFIGGEVTEAFF.